This TCR beta chain comes out of a study of blood T cell repertoires in COVID-19. Study context: The cDNA or gDNA used as material had been derived from T cells, B-cell-depleted T cells, or PBMCs.

Allocation to cohorts depended on clinical history reported by the participants. The method was immunoSEQ multiplex PCR; TCRdb's version includes in-frame clones alone and lacks a portion of them. This table holds some 410,000 clones, around nine tenths found once. The CDR3 extends over 15 amino acids. The germline CDR1 and CDR2 sequences are MNHEY and SVGAGI. Between the trimmed V and J ends, which lost 0 bases and 11 bases, there was a span of 14 bases. Sequencing was done on a sample of PBMCs or T cells enriched from blood (not recorded which). V and J are TRBV6-5 and TRBJ1-6; D gene uncertain. The clonotype was recovered from a woman in her thirties with acute COVID-19. The DNA for the CDR3 is TGTGCCAGCAGTTACTCGGCGGGGAAAGGAACACCCCTCCACTTT. Its translation: CASSYSAGKGTPLHF.